This paragraph reports one T cell receptor beta chain. MiXCR, applied by TCRdb to the RACE reads, yields one record per CDR3 protein. The sample records some 330,000 distinct CDR3 sequences, 5.5% being singletons. This record comes from a study of human T cells and chemical hapten exposure. The time point: pre-sensitization, week 0. Documented treatment: therapeutic diphenylcyclopropenone sensitization with weekly scalp DPC. Losses at the gene ends were 3 bases for V and 7 bases for J; bases not matched to a gene: 16. Looked up from germline, CDR1 is KGHDR and CDR2 is SFDVKD. This CDR3 is 18 amino acids long.

Source: whole blood, taken in connection with sensitization to the hapten diphenylcyclopropenone (DPC). This receptor was obtained from a woman younger than 35 with alopecia areata. Some clones in this sample may be carry-over from other donors' samples. The V call is TRBV24-1, the J call TRBJ2-1; 8 bases align to TRBD1. This CDR3 is CATSDPSGGRPGWNEQFF. CDR3 in DNA: TGTGCCACCAGTGATCCCTCAGGGGGCCGCCCCGGTTGGAATGAGCAGTTCTTC.